The clone carrying this TCR beta chain was counted only a few times. Its antigen is not known. V trimming: 3 bases; J trimming: 3 bases; junction bases outside the gene matches: 10. This CDR3 region has 16 residues. CDR1 is DFQATT and CDR2 is SNEGSKA in the germline V gene (reference sequence). Libraries were made from TCR beta cDNA, and they carried unique molecular identifiers. A single record per CDR3 protein comes from TCRdb applying MiXCR to the PCR reads. Of hundreds of thousands of distinct CDR3 sequences in the sample, less than 40% were seen once. The data originate from a study of post-analysis software for immune sequencing data. Study results and caveats: Normalized Chao1 diversity was significantly lower in multiple sclerosis patients than in controls. TRBV segments more frequent in patients than in controls numbered several and included TRBV5-6, TRBV5-1 and TRBV20-1.

Sequencing was performed on blood. This receptor was identified in a girl between 5 and 17 years old with multiple sclerosis. The V call is TRBV20-1, the J call TRBJ2-3; 9 bases align to TRBD1. CDR3: CSASLLWTGETDTQYF. The CDR3 DNA follows: TGCAGTGCTAGCCTTTTGTGGACAGGGGAAACAGATACGCAGTATTTT.